The present T cell receptor (beta chain) was sequenced within a study of Graves' ophthalmopathy and Graves' hyperthyroidism. Study observations and caveats: Most expanded thyroid clonotypes above 0.001 frequency also appeared in blood. Separation of ophthalmopathy from stable hyperthyroidism was achieved by a 13-signature model, at about 91% sensitivity and roughly 81% specificity.

In this sample, this clonotype turned up many times. What it binds is unknown. The authors amplified TCR beta CDR3 regions from RNA transcripts. The authors performed first-round RT-PCR with HTBI primers and then a second-round multiplex PCR. TCRdb redid the calling of the multiplex PCR reads with MiXCR, one entry per CDR3 protein. Of fewer than 600,000 distinct CDR3 sequences detected, over 13% appear once; the ten largest clones hold around 9.8%. Orbital computed tomography, together with clinical symptoms, serum thyroxine, TRAb and thyroid ultrasound, was used for diagnosis. Germline V gives CDR1 MNHEY, CDR2 SVGAGI. This CDR3 contains 15 residues. Trimming cost V 4 bases and J 4 bases; bases outside gene matches: 7.

The receptor comes from a woman under 40 with Graves' ophthalmopathy. Source material: blood. V gene TRBV6-5 combines with J gene TRBJ1-3; 7 nucleotides line up with TRBD1. CDR3 nucleotide sequence: TGTGCCAGCAGTTGGAACAGGGGAAAAGGAAACACCATATATTTT. It encodes CASSWNRGKGNTIYF.